Below are 23 T cell receptor beta chains sequenced from a single sample in a study of blood T cells in healthy people across ages (dated by TCRdb to about 2015). The protocol used for the library was 5' RACE. A second about 6 to 11 cycle PCR used a sample-barcoded 5' primer and a J-beta primer mix. TCRdb cleaned the public reads at Q25 with fastp, built clones with MiXCR and kept in-frame beta chains. Rows matching on CDR3 protein sequence are summarized as one entry with the most common DNA and genes. The table for this sample lists fewer than 2,000,000 distinct CDR3 sequences; about 39% of them were counted only once. The ten largest clonotypes hold roughly 23% of the sample. Specimen: blood. The origin of the receptors is a human donor in good health.

The table lists this clonotype with a few counts. This chain uses TRBV6-2 or TRBV6-3 with TRBJ2-7; tentatively, D is TRBD2 (5 bases). From germline, CDR1 is MNHEY and CDR2 SVGEGT. V lost 1 base and J lost 0, with 16 bases in between. The CDR3 consists of 17 residues. The CDR3 bases are TGTGCCAGCAGTTACTTTGCACCCGGGATCGACTCCTACGAGCAGTACTTC. Translating it yields CASSYFAPGIDSYEQYF.

This clonotype appeared once. V is TRBV25-1 and J is TRBJ2-3; tentative D call: TRBD1 (6 bases). V was trimmed by 2 bases and J by 3 bases, leaving 12 bases between them. The germline V gene encodes CDR1 MGHDK and CDR2 SYGVNS. The CDR3 has 15 residues. Here the CDR3 reads CASSEPTGITDTQYF. The CDR3 DNA reads as TGTGCCAGCAGTGAACCAACAGGGATAACAGATACGCAGTATTTT.

The genes are TRBV20-1 and TRBJ2-1; 7 nucleotides match TRBD1. The V segment lost 6 bases and the J segment 0 bases; nucleotides outside the gene matches: 5. Per the germline V gene, CDR1 is DFQATT and CDR2 is SNEGSKA (reference sequence). The CDR3 loop spans 14 amino acids. CDR3 in DNA: TGCAGTGCCCCTGGACAGGTCTCCTACAATGAGCAGTTCTTC. Amino acids: CSAPGQVSYNEQFF.

Worth noting for this clonotype: A read error is likely, as this CDR3 ends without the conserved phenylalanine or tryptophan. The chain recombines TRBV7-7 with TRBJ2-3; no clear D. V shed 5 bases and J shed 1 base, with 19 bases lying between them. Looked up from germline, CDR1 is SSHAT and CDR2 is FNYEAQ (reference sequence). There are 17 residues in the CDR3. CDR3 region: CASSLGTSNLRTDTQYV. CDR3 in DNA: TGTGCCAGCAGCCTTGGTACGAGCAATCTGCGCACAGATACGCAGTATGTT.

This clonotype was found a few times. This chain uses TRBV6-6 with TRBJ2-7; D possibly matches TRBD1 or TRBD2 (7 bases each). Between the trimmed V and J ends, which lost 6 bases and 5 bases, there was a span of 20 bases. The germline CDR1 and CDR2 sequences are MNHNY and SVGAGI (reference sequence). The CDR3 loop spans 15 amino acids. The CDR3 protein is CASSIGGGGVHEQYF. CDR3 nucleotide sequence: TGTGCCAGCAGCATCGGGGGAGGGGGCGTCCACGAGCAGTACTTC.

This clonotype was picked up a small number of times. CDR3 residues: CASRGFRGLTEAFF. The CDR3 coding sequence is TGTGCCAGCAGGGGATTTCGGGGTTTAACTGAAGCTTTCTTT. J is TRBJ1-1 and V is TRBV12-3 or TRBV12-4; D call uncertain. Trimming shortened V by 6 bases and J by 5 bases, and 16 bases separated the two germline ends. This CDR3 comprises 14 residues.

V usage is TRBV4-2 and J usage is TRBJ2-5; TRBD2 matches 10 bases. The junction had 10 bases not matched to a gene; V was cut back by 5 bases and J by 1 base. This CDR3 spans 17 amino acids. The V gene's germline CDR1 is LGHNA and CDR2 YNFKEQ. In nucleotides, the CDR3 is TGTGCCAGCAGCGAAGGTCCGTTAGCGGGGGGCCAAGAGACCCAGTACTTC. Translated: CASSEGPLAGGQETQYF.

The V and J genes are TRBV7-8 and TRBJ2-5; perhaps D is TRBD1 or TRBD2 (6 bases each). Per germline, CDR1 SGHVS and CDR2 FQNEAQ. There are 15 residues in the CDR3. Trimming removed 6 bases from V and 5 bases from J, with 19 bases in between. The CDR3 spells CASSQIRGTLETQYF. Here the CDR3 DNA reads TGTGCCAGCAGTCAGATACGGGGGACACTTGAGACCCAGTACTTC.

Of note for this clonotype: With only one base between it and a far larger clone, this is likely a read error. The V call is TRBV12-3 or TRBV12-4, the J call TRBJ2-5, with no clear D. The CDR3 totals 11 residues. CDR3 nucleotides: TGTGCCGGCAGCCACCAAGAGACCCAGTACTTC. The encoded protein is CAGSHQETQYF.

V is TRBV13 and J is TRBJ2-1; D is undetermined. This CDR3 contains 15 residues. The germline gives CDR1 PRHDT, CDR2 FYEKMQ (reference sequence). V was shortened by 5 bases and J by 0 bases, with 11 bases between the two germline ends. The CDR3 region is CASSQTISSYNEQFF. CDR3 DNA: TGTGCCAGCAGCCAGACAATAAGCTCCTACAATGAGCAGTTCTTC. Filled out from reference TRBV13 and TRBJ2-1, the complete variable domain reads AAGVIQSPRHLIKEKRETATLKCYPIPRHDTVYWYQQGPGQDPQFLISFYEKMQSDKGSIPDRFSAQQFSDYHSELNMSSLELGDSALYFCASSQTISSYNEQFFGPGTRLTVL.

The chain uses TRBV4-2 and TRBJ2-3; D is unclear. The germline gives CDR1 LGHNA, CDR2 YNFKEQ. The CDR3 loop spans 14 amino acids. With 4 bases removed from V and 6 bases from J, the gap between germline ends came to 14 bases. This CDR3 reads CASSLGESGDTQYF. In DNA, the CDR3 is TGTGCCAGCAGCCTAGGAGAGTCTGGGGATACGCAGTATTTT.

The V and J genes are TRBV20-1 and TRBJ2-7; 7 bases match TRBD2. There are 14 residues in the CDR3. Germline CDR1 and CDR2: DFQATT and SNEGSKA (reference sequence). With V trimmed by 8 bases and J by 3 bases, 13 bases remained unmatched. The CDR3 DNA reads TGCAGTACAAACCGGGGAGGGGACCGCTACGAGCAGTACTTC. Encoded protein: CSTNRGGDRYEQYF.

The sample holds a few counts of this clonotype. The rearrangement joins TRBV18 to TRBJ1-4; D remains ambiguous. The germline V and J ends were trimmed by 2 bases and 0 bases, with 7 bases remaining between them. Germline CDR1 KGHSH, CDR2 LQKENI. The CDR3 is 15 residues long. In nucleotides, the CDR3 is TGTGCCAGCTCACCAAACCGAGCAACTAATGAAAAACTGTTTTTT. Translation gives CASSPNRATNEKLFF.

This clonotype was found a few times. The chain uses TRBV7-2 and TRBJ1-6; D unclear. Germline CDR1 SGHTA, CDR2 FQGNSA. The V end lost 5 bases, the J end lost 6 bases, and 8 bases lay between the germline ends. The CDR3 consists of 13 residues. CDR3 in DNA: TGTGCCAGCAGCCAGATGACTAATTCACCCCTCCACTTT. Translated, it gives CASSQMTNSPLHF.

This clonotype was recorded once. The J gene is TRBJ2-5, the V gene TRBV7-8; 11 nucleotides agree with TRBD2. The DNA matches TRBJ2-1 better at its end, which makes the J call doubtful. Germline loops: CDR1 SGHVS, CDR2 FQNEAQ. This CDR3 is built from 18 residues. The DNA of the CDR3 is TGTGCCAGCAGCCCCTTAGCGGGGGGGCTTGAAAACCAAGAGACCCAGTTCTTC. This sequence encodes CASSPLAGGLENQETQFF.

The sample holds a few counts of this clonotype. V usage is TRBV4-2 and J usage is TRBJ1-5, with TRBD1 matching over 9 bases. Germline trimming cut 2 bases from V and 3 bases from J; bases unmatched to any gene: 5. Germline V gene data show CDR1 as LGHNA and CDR2 as YNFKEQ. The length of the CDR3 is 16 residues. CDR3 bases: TGTGCCAGCAGCCAACAGACAGGGGGTTCCAATCAGCCCCAGCATTTT. Residues: CASSQQTGGSNQPQHF.

Notes on this clonotype: At one end the junction does not follow the germline gene, possibly because of a read error. V and J are TRBV6-5 and TRBJ1-1; 11 positions match TRBD1. Germline V gene sequence: CDR1 MNHEY, CDR2 SVGAGI. The CDR3 contains 12 residues. As DNA, the CDR3 is TGCGCCAGCATAGGGACAGGGGGAGAATCTTTCTTT. Residues: CASIGTGGESFF.

This rearrangement joins TRBV9 to TRBJ1-4; 11 bases line up with TRBD1. The CDR3 extends over 15 amino acids. Per germline, CDR1 SGDLS and CDR2 YYNGEE. The V gene end was trimmed by 3 bases and the J gene end by 7 bases; junction bases not matched to a gene: 5. The CDR3 here is CASSGRTGGIEKLFF. The CDR3 DNA follows: TGTGCCAGCAGCGGAAGGACAGGGGGCATTGAAAAACTGTTTTTT. Combining the CDR3 with reference TRBV9 and TRBJ1-4 gives the whole variable domain DSGVTQTPKHLITATGQRVTLRCSPRSGDLSVYWYQQSLDQGLQFLIQYYNGEERAKGNILERFSAQQFPDLHSELNLSSLELGDSALYFCASSGRTGGIEKLFFGSGTQLSVL.

The chain has TRBV7-2 and TRBJ2-5; possibly TRBD1 for D (5 bases). Germline V gene lookup returns CDR1 SGHTA and CDR2 FQGNSA. The V end lost 1 base, the J end lost 5 bases, and 14 bases lay between the germline ends. The CDR3 covers 15 residues. Here the CDR3 reads CASSLGVQGRETQYF. DNA for the CDR3: TGTGCCAGCAGCTTAGGGGTCCAGGGCCGGGAGACCCAGTACTTC.

The DNA of the CDR3 is TGTGCCAGCATCGTAGCGGAAACAGATACGCAGTATTTT. Translated, it gives CASIVAETDTQYF. The rearrangement uses TRBV2 and TRBJ2-3, with D perhaps matching TRBD2 (6 bases). Germline values: CDR1 SNHLY, CDR2 FYNNEI. The CDR3 is 13 amino acids. The V gene lost 7 bases and the J gene lost 3 bases, with 11 bases spanning the gap.

The rearrangement links TRBV20-1 to TRBJ2-7; 7 nucleotides agree with TRBD1. V was pared by 3 bases and J by 4 bases, with 9 bases of the junction left unmatched. CDR3 size: 14 residues. CDR1 and CDR2 from the germline V gene are DFQATT and SNEGSKA (reference sequence). CDR3 amino acids: CSASPSDRSYEQYF. The DNA for the CDR3 is TGCAGTGCTAGCCCGTCGGACAGGTCATACGAGCAGTACTTC.

CDR3 in amino acids: CASSLEGNRDEQYF. The CDR3 nucleotides read TGTGCCAGCAGCTTAGAAGGTAACCGAGACGAGCAGTACTTC. The chain recombines TRBV7-2 with TRBJ2-7, with no clear D. This CDR3 is built from 14 residues. V was clipped by 1 base and J by 5 bases, with 12 bases between them. CDR1 and CDR2 from the germline V gene are SGHTA and FQGNSA.

The V and J genes are TRBV3-1 and TRBJ1-1; no firm D call. This CDR3 spans 13 amino acids. Germline V gives CDR1 LGHDT, CDR2 YNNKEL (reference sequence). V gave up 1 base and J gave up 4 bases, with 7 bases separating them. The CDR3 nucleotides are TGTGCCAGCAGCCAAGTAACTTTCACTGAAGCTTTCTTT. It encodes CASSQVTFTEAFF.